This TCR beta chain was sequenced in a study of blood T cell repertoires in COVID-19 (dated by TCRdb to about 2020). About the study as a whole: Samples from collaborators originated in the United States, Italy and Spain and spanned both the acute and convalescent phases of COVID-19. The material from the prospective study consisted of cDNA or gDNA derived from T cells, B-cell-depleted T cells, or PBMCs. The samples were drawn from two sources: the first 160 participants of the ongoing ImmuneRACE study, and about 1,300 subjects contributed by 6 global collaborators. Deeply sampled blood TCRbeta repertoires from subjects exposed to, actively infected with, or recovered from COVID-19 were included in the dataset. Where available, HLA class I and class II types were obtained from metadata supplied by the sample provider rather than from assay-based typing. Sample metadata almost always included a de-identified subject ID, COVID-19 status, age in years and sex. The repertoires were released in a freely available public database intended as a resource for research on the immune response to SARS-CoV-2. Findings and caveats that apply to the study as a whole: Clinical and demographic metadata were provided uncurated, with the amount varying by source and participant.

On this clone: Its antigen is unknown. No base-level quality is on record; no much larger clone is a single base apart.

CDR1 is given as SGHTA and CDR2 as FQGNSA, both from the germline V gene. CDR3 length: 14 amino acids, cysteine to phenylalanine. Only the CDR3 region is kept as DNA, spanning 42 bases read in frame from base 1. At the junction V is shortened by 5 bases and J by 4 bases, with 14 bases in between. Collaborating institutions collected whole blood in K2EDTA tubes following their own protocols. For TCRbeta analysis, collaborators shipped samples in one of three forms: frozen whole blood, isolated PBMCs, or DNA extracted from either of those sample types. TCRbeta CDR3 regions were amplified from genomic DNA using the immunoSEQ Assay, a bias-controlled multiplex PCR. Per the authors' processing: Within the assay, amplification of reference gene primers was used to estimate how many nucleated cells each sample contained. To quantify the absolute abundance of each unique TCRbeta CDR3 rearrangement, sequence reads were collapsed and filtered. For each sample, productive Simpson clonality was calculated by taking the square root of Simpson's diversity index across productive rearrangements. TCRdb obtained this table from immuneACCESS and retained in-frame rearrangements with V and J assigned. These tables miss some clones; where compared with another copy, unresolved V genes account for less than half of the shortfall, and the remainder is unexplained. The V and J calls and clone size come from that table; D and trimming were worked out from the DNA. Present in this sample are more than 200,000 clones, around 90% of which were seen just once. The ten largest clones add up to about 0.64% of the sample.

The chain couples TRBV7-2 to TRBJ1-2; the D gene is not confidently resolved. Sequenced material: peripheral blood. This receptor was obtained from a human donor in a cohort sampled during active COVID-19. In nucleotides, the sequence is TGTGCCAGCAGCCCCCACCAGGCATCCTATGGCTACACCTTC. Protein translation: CASSPHQASYGYTF.